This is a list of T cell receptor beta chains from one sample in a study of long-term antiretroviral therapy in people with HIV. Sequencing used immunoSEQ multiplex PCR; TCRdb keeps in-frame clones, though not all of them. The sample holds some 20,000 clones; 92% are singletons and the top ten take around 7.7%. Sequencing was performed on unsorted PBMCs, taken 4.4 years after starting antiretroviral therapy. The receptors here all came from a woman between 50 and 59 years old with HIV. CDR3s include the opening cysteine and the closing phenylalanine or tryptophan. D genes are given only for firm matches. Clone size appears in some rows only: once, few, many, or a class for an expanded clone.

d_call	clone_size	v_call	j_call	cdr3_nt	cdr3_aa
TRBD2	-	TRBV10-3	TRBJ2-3	TGTGCCATCAAGAAACTAGCGGAGAGCACAGATACGCAGTATTTT	CAIKKLAESTDTQYF
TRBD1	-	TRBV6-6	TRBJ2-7	TGTGCCAGCAGTTACTCGACAGGGGTCGGGGCGTACGAGCAGTACTTC	CASSYSTGVGAYEQYF
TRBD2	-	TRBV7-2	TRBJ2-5	TGTGCCAGCAGCTTAGAGCTAGCGGGGGGAATCCAAGAGACCCAGTACTTC	CASSLELAGGIQETQYF
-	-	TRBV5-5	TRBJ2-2	TGTGCCAGCAGCTTGGCTACGAGACCGGCGAACACCGGGGAGCTGTTTTTT	CASSLATRPANTGELFF
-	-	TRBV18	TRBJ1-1	TGTGCCAGCTCACCGAACCCAACAGCGGACACTGAAGCTTTCTTT	CASSPNPTADTEAFF
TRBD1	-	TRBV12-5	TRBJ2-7	TGTGCTAGTGCCAGAACAGGGGTAAGGAACGAGCAGTACTTC	CASARTGVRNEQYF
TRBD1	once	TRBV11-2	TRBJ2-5	TGTGCCAGCAGCCCGCGGACAGGGAGCCAAGGCGGGACCCAGTACTTC	CASSPRTGSQGGTQYF
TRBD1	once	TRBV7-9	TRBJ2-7	TGTGCCAGCAGCTTAGTGGTCGGACAGGGGAACTACGAGCAGTACTTC	CASSLVVGQGNYEQYF
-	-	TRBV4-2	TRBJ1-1	TGTGCCAGCTGCAAGGGGTTAGAAGGCACTGAAGCTTTCTTT	CASCKGLEGTEAFF
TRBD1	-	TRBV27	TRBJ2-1	TGTGCCAGCAGTCCCGTTCCGGGACAGGTGAACAATGAGCAGTTCTTC	CASSPVPGQVNNEQFF
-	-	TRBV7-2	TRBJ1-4	TGTGCCAGCAGCCCCGGGGCAGAGAATGAAAAACTGTTTTTT	CASSPGAENEKLFF
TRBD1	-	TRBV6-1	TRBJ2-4	TGTGCCAGCAGACCAGTACAGGGGGCCAAAAACATTCAGTACTTC	CASRPVQGAKNIQYF
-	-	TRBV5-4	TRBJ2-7	TGTGCCAGCAGCTTGGACTTAGACTCCTACGAGCAGTACTTC	CASSLDLDSYEQYF
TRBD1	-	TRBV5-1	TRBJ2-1	TGCGCCAGCAGCTTGGAAGGGACAGGGTACAATGAGCAGTTCTTC	CASSLEGTGYNEQFF
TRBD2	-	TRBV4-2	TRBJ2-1	TGTGCCAGCAGCCAAGATGGGACTAGCGGGGGCGCTGAGCAGTTCTTC	CASSQDGTSGGAEQFF
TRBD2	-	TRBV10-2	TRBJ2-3	TGCGCCAGCAGTGGGGTAGAGGGGAGCGGGGGACTCACAGATACGCAGTATTTT	CASSGVEGSGGLTDTQYF
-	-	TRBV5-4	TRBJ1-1	TGTGCCAGCAGCCCCGGGCAGCGCCTCACTGAAGCTTTCTTT	CASSPGQRLTEAFF
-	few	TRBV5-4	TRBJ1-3	TGTGCCAGCAGCTCACAGGGTTCTAACACCATATATTTT	CASSSQGSNTIYF
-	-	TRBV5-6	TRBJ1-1	TGTGCCAGCAGCTTAATGGGGAACACTGAAGCTTTCTTT	CASSLMGNTEAFF
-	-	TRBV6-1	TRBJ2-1	TGTGCCAGCAGTGATAGGCGCAATGAGCAGTTCTTC	CASSDRRNEQFF
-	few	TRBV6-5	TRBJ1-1	TGTGCCAGCGGGGTGGGAGCTGAAGCTTTCTTT	CASGVGAEAFF
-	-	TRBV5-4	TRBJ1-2	TGTGCCAGCAGCTTGGGTGTGGCAGGCCCCGCGGGCTACACCTTC	CASSLGVAGPAGYTF
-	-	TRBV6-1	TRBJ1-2	TGTGCCAGCAGTGAAGGGGCAAACTATGGCTACACCTTC	CASSEGANYGYTF
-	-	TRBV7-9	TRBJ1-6	TGTGCCAGCAGCTCACCTTCCGGCGGCGTGAATTCACCCCTCCACTTT	CASSSPSGGVNSPLHF
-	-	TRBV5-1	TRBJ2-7	TGCGCCAGCAGTAGGGGGGATAACCGCGAGCAGTACTTC	CASSRGDNREQYF
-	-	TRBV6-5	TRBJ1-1	TGTGCCAGCAGTTCCAACGTCAGGGGCAAGAACACTGAAGCTTTCTTT	CASSSNVRGKNTEAFF
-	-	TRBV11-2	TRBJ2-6	TGTGCCAGCAGCTTAGGATTCCCGTCTGGGGCCAACGTCCTGACTTTC	CASSLGFPSGANVLTF
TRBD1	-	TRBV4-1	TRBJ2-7	TGCGCCAGCAGCCAAGATGGCACAGGGGGCGCAGAGCAGTACTTC	CASSQDGTGGAEQYF
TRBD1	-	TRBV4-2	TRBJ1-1	TGTGCCAGCAGCCAAGTAGGCGGGACAGGGGAAAGCACTGAAGCTTTCTTT	CASSQVGGTGESTEAFF
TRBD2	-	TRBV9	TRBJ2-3	TGTGCCAGCAGCGTAATCGGGGGGACAGATACGCAGTATTTT	CASSVIGGTDTQYF
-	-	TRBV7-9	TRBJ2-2	TGTGCCAGCGGGGGGCCCTCTCAAATTAACACCGGGGAGCTGTTTTTT	CASGGPSQINTGELFF
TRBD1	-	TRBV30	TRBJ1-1	TGTGCCTGGAGTGTACCCGGGACAGCGAACACTGAAGCTTTCTTT	CAWSVPGTANTEAFF
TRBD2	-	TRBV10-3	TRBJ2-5	TGTGCCATCAGTGGTGCCCTGGCTAGCGGGGGGGAAGAGACCCAGTACTTC	CAISGALASGGEETQYF
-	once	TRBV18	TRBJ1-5	TGTGCCAGCTCACCACCGAACAGGGTGGGGACCCAGCATTTT	CASSPPNRVGTQHF
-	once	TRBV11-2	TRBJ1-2	TGTGCCAGCAGCTTAGAAGCGGGGCCCTATGGCTACACCTTC	CASSLEAGPYGYTF
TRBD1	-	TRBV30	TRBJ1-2	TGTGCCTGGGCTGCCGGACAGGGCTTCAACTATGGCTACACCTTC	CAWAAGQGFNYGYTF
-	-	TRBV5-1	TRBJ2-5	TGCGCCAGCAGCTTCGGACAGCAAGAGACCCAGTACTTC	CASSFGQQETQYF
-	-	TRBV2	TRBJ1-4	TGTGCCAGCGAGGTGGGGGGGGCAGGCGGTGAAAAACTGTTTTTT	CASEVGGAGGEKLFF
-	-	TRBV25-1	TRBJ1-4	TGTGCCAGCAGCGCAGGGCCAACTAATGAAAAACTGTTTTTT	CASSAGPTNEKLFF
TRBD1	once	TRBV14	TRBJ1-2	TGTGCCAGCAGCCAGGCCGGGACAGGGGGCCTCTACGGCTACACCTTC	CASSQAGTGGLYGYTF
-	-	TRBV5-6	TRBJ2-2	TGTGCCAGCAGCAGAGGGGGGAACACCGGGGAGCTGTTTTTT	CASSRGGNTGELFF
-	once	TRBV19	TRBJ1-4	TGTGCCAGTAGTATATCTGCTGCAACTAATGAAAAACTGTTTTTT	CASSISAATNEKLFF